This passage covers 21 T cell receptor beta chains from one sample sequenced in a study of Graves' ophthalmopathy and Graves' hyperthyroidism. Beta-chain TCR CDR3 regions were amplified from RNA transcripts. A first-round RT-PCR used HTBI primers, followed by a second-round multiplex PCR. TCRdb used MiXCR to reprocess the multiplex PCR reads, holding one entry per CDR3 protein. The sample lists about 620,000 distinct CDR3 sequences; 22% were seen once. Material for sequencing was peripheral blood. These receptors all stem from a woman younger than 35 with stable Graves' hyperthyroidism. Some clones in this sample may be carry-over from other donors' samples.

Ten or more counts support this clonotype. The rearrangement joins TRBV12-5 to TRBJ1-1, with TRBD1 matching 12 bases. The CDR3 extends over 16 amino acids. The ends lost 6 bases at V and 11 bases at J; junction bases unmatched: 16. Germline CDR1 is LGHNT and CDR2 is FRNRAP. The CDR3 DNA reads as TGTGCTAGTGGCCCGAACCGGGACAGGGGGCGTCGGGATGCTTTCTTT. Protein product: CASGPNRDRGRRDAFF.

Many counts were recorded for this clonotype. This sequence joins TRBV7-3 and TRBJ1-1; D is perhaps TRBD1 (5 bases). In germline, CDR1 is SGHTA, CDR2 FQGTGA. V gave up 1 base and J gave up 7 bases, with 10 bases separating them. The CDR3 spans 13 residues. CDR3 region: CASSLIFGGEAFF. The CDR3, as DNA: TGTGCCAGCAGCTTAATCTTTGGGGGTGAAGCTTTCTTT.

This clonotype was observed at least ten times. The rearrangement joins TRBV12-3 or TRBV12-4 to TRBJ2-7; D remains ambiguous. The CDR3 extends over 14 amino acids. Trimming left V 6 bases short and J 3 bases short, with 15 bases between. The CDR3 DNA is TGTGCCAGCAGCCACCTAGGTGTCGGCTACGAGCAGTACTTC. Amino acid sequence: CASSHLGVGYEQYF.

This clonotype came up a few times. The DNA of the CDR3 is TGCGCCAGCAGCTTGGTTGGGGTCCAAGAGACCCAGTACTTC. Translated: CASSLVGVQETQYF. V and J are TRBV5-1 and TRBJ2-5, with D unresolved. The CDR3 totals 14 residues. V gave up 0 bases and J gave up 1 base, with 7 bases separating them. Germline CDR1 and CDR2: SGHRS and YFSETQ.

The chain couples TRBV11-2 to TRBJ2-2; TRBD2 is a possible D gene (5 bases). Per germline, CDR1 SGHAT and CDR2 FQNNGV. This CDR3 has 16 residues. The germline V and J ends were trimmed by 5 bases and 4 bases, with 17 bases remaining between them. Written as DNA, the CDR3 is TGTGCCAGCAGCCCTCGGGAAATTAGGATCACCGGGGAGCTGTTTTTT. Its translation is CASSPREIRITGELFF.

This clonotype was detected many times. The V and J genes are TRBV6-2 or TRBV6-3 and TRBJ2-3; 8 nucleotides match TRBD2. Germline V gene data show CDR1 as MNHEY and CDR2 as SVGEGT. J lost 6 bases, V lost 5 bases, and 7 bases had no gene match. The CDR3 runs 14 residues. In nucleotides, the CDR3 is TGTGCCAGCAGTCCCCGGACTAGCCCCGATACGCAGTATTTT. Its translation: CASSPRTSPDTQYF.

For this clonotype: The junction shows a germline mismatch at one end, possibly a read error. The chain employs TRBV28 and TRBJ1-1; D not resolved. Germline CDR1 and CDR2: MDHEN and SYDVKM. The CDR3 loop spans 15 amino acids. CDR3 protein: CASSLSDTLNTEAFF. Written as DNA, the CDR3 is TGTGCCAGCAGTTTATCTGACACCTTGAATACTGAAGCTTTCTTT.

This clonotype came up a few times. The gene calls are TRBV20-1 and TRBJ1-5, with no clear D. The CDR3 totals 14 residues. V was cut by 0 bases and J by 9 bases, with 15 bases left in between. Germline assignment: CDR1 DFQATT and CDR2 SNEGSKA (reference sequence). Written as DNA, the CDR3 is TGCAGTGCTAGAGATTTCGGATCATTACGGCCCCAGCATTTT. Translation gives CSARDFGSLRPQHF.

This clonotype was counted ten times or more. The chain joins TRBV7-2 to TRBJ1-1, with D tentatively TRBD1 (5 bases). The V end was cut by 3 bases, the J end by 4 bases, with 15 bases between. The CDR3 extends over 15 amino acids. Germline V gene data show CDR1 as SGHTA and CDR2 as FQGNSA. For the CDR3, the DNA is TGTGCCAGCAGCTTTAGTGAGGGCGGGGGCACTGAAGCTTTCTTT. This translates into CASSFSEGGGTEAFF.

The chain is built from TRBV5-1 and TRBJ1-1; no clear D gene. V shed 2 bases and J shed 0 bases, with 8 bases lying between them. Germline lookup yields CDR1 SGHRS and CDR2 YFSETQ. There are 14 residues in the CDR3. The CDR3 DNA reads TGCGCCAGCAGCTTTGAGGCGATGAACACTGAAGCTTTCTTT. It is translated as CASSFEAMNTEAFF.

V gene TRBV6-2 or TRBV6-3 combines with J gene TRBJ2-5, with 10 bases fitting TRBD2. J gave up 1 base and V 5 bases, and 7 bases lay outside the gene matches. This CDR3 is 16 amino acids long. The germline CDR1 and CDR2 sequences are MNHEY and SVGEGT. This CDR3 reads CASSLGLADFQETQYF. Here the CDR3 DNA reads TGTGCCAGCAGTCTCGGACTAGCGGACTTCCAAGAGACCCAGTACTTC.

The chain links TRBV12-3 or TRBV12-4 to TRBJ1-5, with a tentative D call TRBD1 (6 bases). The CDR3 covers 15 residues. The V and J ends lost 1 base and 7 bases respectively, with 14 bases between them. The CDR3: CASSLVGGGFQPQHF. CDR3 nucleotide sequence: TGTGCCAGCAGTTTAGTAGGGGGGGGGTTCCAGCCCCAGCATTTT.

CDR3 in DNA: TGTGCCAGCTCACCAGCAGGGAGTGAAGCTTTCTTT. This codes for CASSPAGSEAFF. This sequence joins TRBV18 and TRBJ1-1; D may be TRBD1 (5 bases). This CDR3 is built from 12 residues. V dropped 2 bases and J dropped 7 bases, with 8 bases sitting between them. Germline assignment: CDR1 KGHSH and CDR2 LQKENI.

This clonotype was counted many times. This chain connects TRBV5-5 to TRBJ1-5; D perhaps matches TRBD1 (5 bases). CDR1 and CDR2 (germline): SGHKS, YYEKEE (reference sequence). V was trimmed by 2 bases and J by 7 bases, leaving 16 bases between them. CDR3 size: 15 residues. CDR3 residues: CASSLRVGTNQPQHF. CDR3 in DNA: TGTGCCAGCAGCTTAAGGGTCGGGACGAACCAGCCCCAGCATTTT. Drawing the rest from reference TRBV5-5 and TRBJ1-5, the complete variable domain is DAGVTQSPTHLIKTRGQQVTLRCSPISGHKSVSWYQQVLGQGPQFIFQYYEKEERGRGNFPDRFSARQFPNYSSELNVNALLLGDSALYLCASSLRVGTNQPQHFGDGTRLSIL.

This clonotype was seen more than once but under ten times. The genes are TRBV5-1 and TRBJ2-2; no definite D call. The CDR3 loop spans 16 amino acids. V lost 4 bases, J lost 3 bases, and 16 bases lay in between. CDR1 and CDR2 (germline): SGHRS, YFSETQ. The CDR3 protein is CASSILSRPDTGELFF. The DNA for the CDR3 is TGCGCCAGCAGCATCCTGTCCCGGCCGGACACCGGGGAGCTGTTTTTT.

This clonotype was detected many times. This rearrangement joins TRBV5-5 to TRBJ2-7; D may be TRBD1 or TRBD2 (5 bases each). Germline V gene data show CDR1 as SGHKS and CDR2 as YYEKEE (reference sequence). The CDR3 totals 14 residues. The V gene lost 4 bases and the J gene lost 5 bases, with 16 bases spanning the gap. This CDR3 is CASSKTGTMHEQYF. The CDR3 nucleotides are TGTGCCAGCAGCAAGACCGGGACGATGCACGAGCAGTACTTC.

This clonotype was recorded at least ten times. The chain is built from TRBV12-5 and TRBJ2-5, with 11 bases that match TRBD2. The CDR3 contains 17 residues. Losses at the gene ends were 0 bases for V and 1 base for J; bases not matched to a gene: 4. Germline-derived CDR1 and CDR2 are LGHNT and FRNRAP. The chain's CDR3 is CASGLVVLAGGQETQYF. CDR3 nucleotide sequence: TGTGCTAGTGGTTTGGTAGTCCTAGCGGGGGGCCAAGAGACCCAGTACTTC.

This clonotype came up a few times. The chain combines TRBV4-1 with TRBJ2-5; either TRBD1 or TRBD2 may supply D (5 bases each). Germline CDR1 MGHRA, CDR2 YSYEKL. The CDR3 is 15 amino acids. V was trimmed by 7 bases and J by 4 bases, leaving 19 bases between them. CDR3 region: CASTPIPLGGETQYF. Written as DNA, the CDR3 is TGCGCCAGCACCCCCATTCCCCTTGGGGGAGAGACCCAGTACTTC.

The chain combines TRBV6-4 with TRBJ2-7; 9 nucleotides match TRBD2. Germline V gene lookup returns CDR1 MRHNA and CDR2 SNTAGT. The CDR3 contains 16 residues. V shed 2 bases, J shed 0 bases, and the junction held 5 bases outside the gene matches. The chain's CDR3 is CASSDGASGVSYEQYF. The CDR3 bases are TGTGCCAGCAGTGACGGGGCTAGCGGGGTCTCCTACGAGCAGTACTTC.

The CDR3 sequence is CASSGGTGGFGYTF. DNA for the CDR3: TGTGCCAGCAGTGGAGGGACAGGGGGATTTGGCTACACCTTC. The rearrangement links TRBV6-1 to TRBJ1-2; TRBD1 aligns across 11 bases. Germline V lookup: CDR1 MNHNS, CDR2 SASEGT. Germline trimming cut 4 bases from V and 7 bases from J; bases unmatched to any gene: 5. This CDR3 spans 14 amino acids.

J is TRBJ1-1 and V is TRBV20-1; D is unclear. Germline loops: CDR1 DFQATT, CDR2 SNEGSKA (reference sequence). The CDR3 sequence is 13 residues long. V lost 6 bases, J lost 5 bases, and 16 bases lay in between. CDR3 in DNA: TGCAGTGCATGGAGGTCGGTCGGGACTGAAGCTTTCTTT. It yields the protein CSAWRSVGTEAFF.